This is a list of T cell receptor beta chains from one sample in a study of early T cells in non-severe SARS-CoV-2 infection. TCRdb ran MiXCR on the 5' RACE reads and lists one entry per CDR3 protein. The sample consists of approximately 65,000 distinct CDR3 sequences, approximately 10% of them appearing once. The specimen was whole blood. The receptors come from an adult who was a healthcare worker with PCR-confirmed SARS-CoV-2 infection or an uninfected control (not recorded which). The CDR3 runs from the conserved cysteine through the conserved F or W. Size is omitted from some rows. Given values are once, few, many or a class for expanded clones.

v_call: TRBV4-3; j_call: TRBJ2-1; clone_size: .; cdr3_aa: CASSQDASEAYNEQFF
v_call: TRBV4-1; j_call: TRBJ2-2; clone_size: many; cdr3_aa: CASSQAPLARDAGELFF
v_call: TRBV7-9; j_call: TRBJ1-1; clone_size: few; cdr3_aa: CASSSQGMRGNTEAFF
v_call: TRBV11-2; j_call: TRBJ2-1; clone_size: .; cdr3_aa: CASSLGRLNEQFF
v_call: TRBV12-3/TRBV12-4; j_call: TRBJ2-6; clone_size: few; cdr3_aa: CASSLFSGANVLTF
v_call: TRBV7-9; j_call: TRBJ1-2; clone_size: few; cdr3_aa: CASSPDGEYGYTF
v_call: TRBV18; j_call: TRBJ1-1; clone_size: .; cdr3_aa: CASSSRDVAFF
v_call: TRBV19; j_call: TRBJ2-5; clone_size: few; cdr3_aa: CASSIGNYLQTQYF
v_call: TRBV28; j_call: TRBJ2-1; clone_size: .; cdr3_aa: CASSLLGTSTYNEQFF
v_call: TRBV3-1; j_call: TRBJ2-7; clone_size: few; cdr3_aa: CASSQVMRGLGYEQYF
v_call: TRBV6-2/TRBV6-3; j_call: TRBJ2-5; clone_size: many; cdr3_aa: CASSFSPAYSQETQYF
v_call: TRBV7-2; j_call: TRBJ2-1; clone_size: few; cdr3_aa: CASSPYQVGEREQFF
v_call: TRBV19; j_call: TRBJ2-5; clone_size: few; cdr3_aa: CASSIRYQETQYF
v_call: TRBV28; j_call: TRBJ1-4; clone_size: .; cdr3_aa: CASSSPRGANEKLFF
v_call: TRBV27; j_call: TRBJ1-4; clone_size: many; cdr3_aa: CASGPGPGGKLFF
v_call: TRBV27; j_call: TRBJ1-5; clone_size: .; cdr3_aa: CASSLEAGSNQPQHF
v_call: TRBV20-1; j_call: TRBJ1-5; clone_size: few; cdr3_aa: CSAVQVMNQPQHF
v_call: TRBV11-2; j_call: TRBJ2-3; clone_size: .; cdr3_aa: CASSRGPDTQYF
v_call: TRBV12-3/TRBV12-4; j_call: TRBJ2-7; clone_size: few; cdr3_aa: CASSREYYEQYF
v_call: TRBV7-2; j_call: TRBJ2-7; clone_size: few; cdr3_aa: CASSLETFRGEQYF
v_call: TRBV20-1; j_call: TRBJ2-7; clone_size: few; cdr3_aa: CSARDGGSGNYEQYF
v_call: TRBV6-2/TRBV6-3; j_call: TRBJ2-3; clone_size: .; cdr3_aa: CASSLVDTQYF
v_call: TRBV27; j_call: TRBJ1-1; clone_size: few; cdr3_aa: CASRLSGETKAFF
v_call: TRBV19; j_call: TRBJ2-3; clone_size: many; cdr3_aa: CASSIDSPKGTTTDTQYF
v_call: TRBV6-6; j_call: TRBJ2-5; clone_size: many; cdr3_aa: CASSPPGLIQETQYF
v_call: TRBV19; j_call: TRBJ2-7; clone_size: .; cdr3_aa: CASSQSNAYEQYF
v_call: TRBV7-8; j_call: TRBJ1-1; clone_size: many; cdr3_aa: CASSLTTGATEAFF
v_call: TRBV4-1; j_call: TRBJ2-7; clone_size: .; cdr3_aa: CASSQVGTGVAGRYF
v_call: TRBV5-4; j_call: TRBJ2-5; clone_size: .; cdr3_aa: CASSFGLAGGETQYF